The next 26 T cell receptor beta chains were all read from a single sample in a study of post-analysis software for immune sequencing data. Study outcomes and limitations: When patients were compared with controls, a handful of TRBV segments were more frequent, TRBV5-6, TRBV5-1 and TRBV20-1 among them.

These receptors' targets are unknown. Libraries were made from TCR beta cDNA, and they carried unique molecular identifiers. TCRdb fed the PCR reads into MiXCR, producing one record per CDR3 protein. The table has 400,000 to 500,000 distinct CDR3 sequences, approximately 38% seen once. Sequencing input: blood. The receptors shown here come from a girl aged 2-10 years with multiple sclerosis.

The chain joins TRBV10-3 to TRBJ2-1; D unresolved. Trimming cost V 0 bases and J 4 bases, with 1 base left between them. This CDR3 region has 12 residues. From germline, CDR1 is ENHRY and CDR2 SYGVKD. The CDR3 region has the DNA TGTGCCATCAGTGAGTCTTACAATGAGCAGTTCTTC. Its protein is CAISESYNEQFF.

This clonotype was found a few times. The chain joins TRBV4-1 to TRBJ1-1, with D maybe TRBD1 (6 bases). The ends were cut back, 2 bases at V and 3 bases at J, with 16 bases in the middle. The CDR3 extends over 16 amino acids. Germline assignment: CDR1 MGHRA and CDR2 YSYEKL. The CDR3 sequence: CASSQPDLRGDTEAFF. The CDR3 region has the DNA TGCGCCAGCAGCCAACCGGACCTCAGGGGCGACACTGAAGCTTTCTTT.

The V and J genes are TRBV7-2 and TRBJ2-7; TRBD1 aligns across 7 bases. With V trimmed by 3 bases and J by 2 bases, 4 bases remained unmatched. Per the germline V gene, CDR1 is SGHTA and CDR2 is FQGNSA. This CDR3 spans 14 amino acids. The CDR3 coding sequence is TGTGCCAGCAGCTTGTGGGACAGAACCTACGAGCAGTACTTC. Translating it yields CASSLWDRTYEQYF.

This clonotype was detected a few times. DNA for the CDR3: TGTGCCAGCAGTGAAGCCGGGACAGGGGAATCACCCCTCCACTTT. Residues: CASSEAGTGESPLHF. The V and J genes are TRBV2 and TRBJ1-6; 10 bases fit TRBD1. There are 15 residues in the CDR3. Germline CDR1 reads SNHLY; CDR2 reads FYNNEI. The V gene end was trimmed by 0 bases and the J gene end by 10 bases; junction bases not matched to a gene: 3.

The CDR3 DNA reads as TGTGCCAGCAGCTTAGCTCACTGGGACAGCCAAGAGACCCAGTACTTC. It encodes CASSLAHWDSQETQYF. The V and J genes are TRBV7-3 and TRBJ2-7, with 7 bases matching TRBD1. The J call may be incorrect, as the DNA end agrees better with TRBJ2-5. The CDR3 consists of 16 residues. Germline V lookup: CDR1 SGHTA, CDR2 FQGTGA.

This chain uses TRBV3-1 with TRBJ1-4; 9 positions agree with TRBD1. V lost 4 bases, J lost 7 bases, and 7 bases stayed unmatched. The CDR3 is 15 amino acids. Germline values: CDR1 LGHDT, CDR2 YNNKEL (reference sequence). CDR3 region: CASSRTDRGGEKLFF. The CDR3 DNA sequence: TGTGCCAGCAGCCGGACGGACAGGGGAGGTGAAAAACTGTTTTTT.

The chain couples TRBV21-1 to TRBJ2-3; TRBD1, the table's D call, was not compared with the DNA. TRBV21-1 is a listed pseudogene. There are 18 residues in the CDR3. The CDR3 here is CASSKALGTGGETDTQYF. The CDR3 nucleotides are TGTGCCAGCAGCAAAGCGCTCGGGACAGGGGGCGAGACAGATACGCAGTATTTT.

Comment on this clonotype: It may be a read error: a sequence one base away is much more abundant. This chain connects TRBV5-8 to TRBJ1-5; 7 bases align to TRBD1. Germline values: CDR1 SGHTS, CDR2 YDEGEE. The CDR3 loop spans 13 amino acids. DNA of the CDR3: TGTACCAGCAGCTTGCAGGGGGATCAGCCCCAGCATTTT. This sequence encodes CTSSLQGDQPQHF. The full variable domain, with the rest looked up from reference TRBV5-8 and TRBJ1-5, is EAGVTQSPTHLIKTRGQQATLRCSPISGHTSVYWYQQALGLGLQFLLWYDEGEERNRGNFPPRFSGRQFPNYSSELNVNALELEDSALYLCTSSLQGDQPQHFGDGTRLSIL.

The sample holds a few counts of this clonotype. The chain combines TRBV7-3 with TRBJ2-5; a possible D gene is TRBD2 (6 bases). Trimming took 5 bases from V and 5 from J, leaving 15 bases between them. The germline V gene encodes CDR1 SGHTA and CDR2 FQGTGA. This CDR3 contains 14 residues. The CDR3 nucleotides read TGTGCCAGCAGCAAATCGGGACTCAGGGAGACCCAGTACTTC. Translating gives CASSKSGLRETQYF.

The chain joins TRBV11-1 to TRBJ2-1; 9 nucleotides align to TRBD1. This CDR3 contains 17 residues. V was pared by 0 bases and J by 2 bases, with 5 bases of the junction left unmatched. CDR1 SGHAT and CDR2 FQDESV come from the germline V gene (reference sequence). CDR3 amino acids: CASSLAVGTGPYNEQFF. Here the CDR3 DNA reads TGTGCCAGCAGCTTAGCAGTAGGGACAGGGCCCTACAATGAGCAGTTCTTC.

This clonotype came up once. J is TRBJ1-1 and V is TRBV2; D is uncertain. Trimming took off 4 bases at V and 1 base at J, with 4 bases between the two ends. The CDR3 loop spans 12 amino acids. The germline gives CDR1 SNHLY, CDR2 FYNNEI. CDR3 amino acids: CASSVWNTEAFF. The DNA for the CDR3 is TGTGCCAGCAGTGTTTGGAACACTGAAGCTTTCTTT.

This clonotype was picked up a small number of times. The chain employs TRBV11-2 and TRBJ1-2; D is unclear. This CDR3 has 16 amino acids. Germline loops: CDR1 SGHAT, CDR2 FQNNGV. V dropped 1 base and J dropped 4 bases, with 16 bases sitting between them. CDR3 in amino acids: CASSLGSRSVTYGYTF. The CDR3 nucleotides are TGTGCCAGCAGCTTAGGTTCCCGCAGCGTTACCTATGGCTACACCTTC.

CDR3 DNA: TGTGCCATCAGTGGGTCTTACCGGGACAGAGACACTCTATACGAACGAGGCTACACCTTC. Residues: CAISGSYRDRDTLYERGYTF. The chain joins TRBV10-3 to TRBJ1-2; 7 nucleotides line up with TRBD1. The CDR3 contains 20 residues. After removal of 4 bases from V and 8 bases from J, the junction contained 28 bases not matched to a gene. Germline assignment: CDR1 ENHRY and CDR2 SYGVKD.

The chain joins TRBV5-1 to TRBJ2-7, with 9 bases aligning to TRBD1. Germline V gene data show CDR1 as SGHRS and CDR2 as YFSETQ. V dropped 4 bases and J dropped 12; count of bases not matched to a gene: 17. The CDR3 runs to 15 residues. CDR3 amino acids: CASSDAGQGLNIRYF. The CDR3 coding sequence is TGCGCCAGCAGCGACGCGGGACAGGGATTGAACATTCGGTACTTC.

This clonotype was picked up a small number of times. CDR3 DNA sequence: TGCGCCAGCAGCCAAGGGTGGGCCCGAAAGAACACTGAAGCTTTCTTT. It translates to CASSQGWARKNTEAFF. The V and J genes are TRBV4-1 and TRBJ1-1; D is unresolved. In germline, CDR1 is MGHRA, CDR2 YSYEKL. V lost 1 base, J lost 1 base, and 13 bases lay in between. The CDR3 sequence is 16 residues long.

This clonotype was seen only a few times. This rearrangement joins TRBV29-1 to TRBJ1-5; D not resolved. CDR3 size: 10 residues. The V and J ends lost 4 bases and 5 bases respectively, with 3 bases between them. Germline CDR1 reads SQVTM; CDR2 reads ANQGSEA. This CDR3 reads CSVGYQPQHF. CDR3 DNA: TGCAGCGTTGGGTATCAGCCCCAGCATTTT. Filled out from reference TRBV29-1 and TRBJ1-5, the complete variable domain reads SAVISQKPSRDICQRGTSLTIQCQVDSQVTMMFWYRQQPGQSLTLIATANQGSEATYESGFVIDKFPISRPNLTFSTLTVSNMSPEDSSIYLCSVGYQPQHFGDGTRLSIL.

V and J are TRBV6-6 and TRBJ2-1, with D tentatively TRBD2 (6 bases). CDR3 length: 13 amino acids. The germline CDR1 and CDR2 sequences are MNHNY and SVGAGI (reference sequence). Trimming left V 11 bases short and J 2 bases short, with 13 bases between. The CDR3 reads CACRRGPYNEQFF. DNA for the CDR3: TGTGCCTGCCGGAGGGGACCCTACAATGAGCAGTTCTTC.

The V gene is TRBV12-5, the J gene TRBJ1-4; D gene ambiguous. The V end was cut by 3 bases, the J end by 5 bases, with 10 bases between. The CDR3 has 14 amino acids. CDR1 and CDR2 (germline): LGHNT, FRNRAP. CDR3 loop: CASGLRQENEKLFF. CDR3 DNA sequence: TGTGCTAGTGGTTTAAGGCAGGAAAATGAAAAACTGTTTTTT.

The CDR3 protein is CASGDAAYEQYF. For the CDR3, the DNA is TGTGCCAGCGGGGACGCCGCCTACGAGCAGTACTTC. V is TRBV28 and J is TRBJ2-7; D could derive from TRBD1 or TRBD2 (5 bases each). V dropped 8 bases and J dropped 2 bases, with 10 bases sitting between them. The CDR3 has 12 residues. Germline CDR1 is MDHEN and CDR2 is SYDVKM.

The V gene is TRBV10-3, the J gene TRBJ2-7, with 7 bases identical to TRBD1. Germline V lookup: CDR1 ENHRY, CDR2 SYGVKD. J lost 5 bases, V lost 2 bases, and 12 bases had no gene match. The CDR3 runs to 16 residues. CDR3 sequence: CAISEATRGNVDEQYF. The DNA for the CDR3 is TGTGCCATCAGTGAGGCCACCAGGGGGAATGTAGACGAGCAGTACTTC.

This sequence joins TRBV5-5 and TRBJ2-3; D perhaps matches TRBD2 (6 bases). The CDR3 is made up of 15 amino acids. Germline CDR1 is SGHKS and CDR2 is YYEKEE (reference sequence). V lost 0 bases and J lost 6, with 14 bases in between. The CDR3 loop is CASSLGRGALDTQYF. The CDR3 DNA follows: TGTGCCAGCAGCTTGGGGCGGGGCGCACTGGATACGCAGTATTTT.

The CDR3 loop is CASSFPWTSDYNEQFF. CDR3 sequence (DNA): TGTGCCAGCAGCTTTCCTTGGACTAGCGACTACAATGAGCAGTTCTTC. The chain carries TRBV7-9 and TRBJ2-1; 9 bases are shared with TRBD2. The ends lost 3 bases at V and 3 bases at J; junction bases unmatched: 6. CDR3 length: 16 residues. Germline V lookup: CDR1 SEHNR, CDR2 FQNEAQ (reference sequence).

The chain is built from TRBV7-9 and TRBJ2-4; 8 bases align to TRBD1. The DNA end favors TRBJ2-7, so the J call may be wrong. The CDR3 loop spans 14 amino acids. Per germline, CDR1 SEHNR and CDR2 FQNEAQ (reference sequence). CDR3 sequence reads: CASRRGDRGYEQYF. The CDR3 region has the DNA TGTGCCAGTCGGCGGGGAGACAGGGGATACGAGCAGTACTTC.

Many counts were recorded for this clonotype. V gene TRBV12-3 or TRBV12-4 combines with J gene TRBJ2-5, with D possibly matching TRBD1 (6 bases). V was cut by 1 base and J by 3 bases, with 9 bases left in between. The CDR3 loop spans 14 amino acids. The CDR3, as DNA: TGTGCCAGCAGTTTAGGGCCAGGGGAAGAGACCCAGTACTTC. The encoded protein is CASSLGPGEETQYF.

The V and J genes are TRBV27 and TRBJ1-2; a weak D match, TRBD1 (5 bases). CDR3 size: 13 residues. V was cut by 6 bases and J by 4 bases, with 12 bases left in between. Germline CDR1 MNHEY, CDR2 SMNVEV (reference sequence). Here the CDR3 reads CASSRGVAYGYTF. In DNA, the CDR3 is TGTGCCAGCAGCCGAGGGGTTGCCTATGGCTACACCTTC.

This clonotype showed up just a few times. The chain employs TRBV7-2 and TRBJ2-5; 8 bases match TRBD2. The closer fit of TRBJ2-7 to the DNA end suggests the J call may be wrong. Germline V gene data show CDR1 as SGHTA and CDR2 as FQGNSA. This CDR3 region has 13 residues. The CDR3 DNA reads TGTGCCAGCAGCTCGGGACTAGAACGCGAGCAGTACTTC. Translation: CASSSGLEREQYF.